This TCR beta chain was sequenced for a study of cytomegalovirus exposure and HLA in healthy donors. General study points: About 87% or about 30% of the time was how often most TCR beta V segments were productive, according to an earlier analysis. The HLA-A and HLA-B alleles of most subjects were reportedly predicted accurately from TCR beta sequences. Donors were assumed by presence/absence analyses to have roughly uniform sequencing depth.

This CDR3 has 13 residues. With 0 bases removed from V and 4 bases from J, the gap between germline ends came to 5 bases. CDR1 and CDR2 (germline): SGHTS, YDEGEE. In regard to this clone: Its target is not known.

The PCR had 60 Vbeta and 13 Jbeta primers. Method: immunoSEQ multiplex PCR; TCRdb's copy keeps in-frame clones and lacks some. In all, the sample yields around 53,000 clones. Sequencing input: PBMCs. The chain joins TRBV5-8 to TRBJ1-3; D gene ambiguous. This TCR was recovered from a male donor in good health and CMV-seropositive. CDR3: CASSLERGNTIYF. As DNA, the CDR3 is TGTGCCAGCAGCTTGGAACGGGGAAACACCATATATTTT. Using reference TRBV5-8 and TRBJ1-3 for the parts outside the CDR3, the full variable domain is EAGVTQSPTHLIKTRGQQATLRCSPISGHTSVYWYQQALGLGLQFLLWYDEGEERNRGNFPPRFSGRQFPNYSSELNVNALELEDSALYLCASSLERGNTIYFGEGSWLTVV.